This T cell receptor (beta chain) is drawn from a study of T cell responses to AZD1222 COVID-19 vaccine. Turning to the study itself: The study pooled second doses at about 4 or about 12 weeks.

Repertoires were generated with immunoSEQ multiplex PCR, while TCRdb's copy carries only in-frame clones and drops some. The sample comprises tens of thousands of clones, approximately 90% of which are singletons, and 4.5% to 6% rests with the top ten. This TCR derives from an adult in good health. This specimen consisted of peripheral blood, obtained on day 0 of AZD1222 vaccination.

The CDR3 is CASSQDGGTPNTEAFF. CDR3 nucleotide sequence: TGCGCCAGCAGCCAAGATGGCGGGACACCTAACACTGAAGCTTTCTTT. The chain carries TRBV4-3 and TRBJ1-1; D may be TRBD1 (6 bases). This CDR3 spans 16 amino acids. The germline V and J ends were trimmed by 0 bases and 2 bases, with 13 bases remaining between them. From germline, CDR1 is LGHNA and CDR2 YSLEER.